Below are 8 T cell receptor beta chains sequenced from a single sample in a study of blood T cell repertoires in COVID-19. The protocol was immunoSEQ multiplex PCR, while the TCRdb copy is restricted to in-frame clones and leaves out a portion. Here the sample spans 210,000 or so clones, 84% being singletons. Specimen: peripheral blood. The receptors shown here come from a woman between 45 and 65 years old with active or convalescent COVID-19.

The chain recombines TRBV5-1 with TRBJ1-3, with TRBD1 identical over 9 bases. J lost 0 bases, V lost 4 bases, and 11 bases had no gene match. Germline-derived CDR1 and CDR2 are SGHRS and YFSETQ. CDR3 size: 18 residues. The CDR3 reads CASSPGAGTGISGNTIYF. CDR3 sequence (DNA): TGCGCCAGCAGCCCGGGCGCCGGGACAGGGATCTCTGGAAACACCATATATTTT. The entire variable domain, with the rest obtained from reference TRBV5-1 and TRBJ1-3, is as follows: KAGVTQTPRYLIKTRGQQVTLSCSPISGHRSVSWYQQTPGQGLQFLFEYFSETQRNKGNFPGRFSGRQFSNSRSEMNVSTLELGDSALYLCASSPGAGTGISGNTIYFGEGSWLTVV.

This rearrangement joins TRBV29-1 to TRBJ2-3, with 12 bases identical to TRBD1. V shed 7 bases and J 4 bases; nucleotides not matched to a gene: 12. The length of the CDR3 is 16 residues. Germline loops: CDR1 SQVTM, CDR2 ANQGSEA. The CDR3 spells CSAALFGTGGPDTQYF. CDR3 nucleotide sequence: TGCAGCGCCGCTCTCTTTGGGACAGGGGGCCCAGATACGCAGTATTTT.

CDR3 bases: TGCGCCAGCAGCTTGGGTAGCGGGGGGCTGGTAGAGACCCAGTACTTC. This translates into CASSLGSGGLVETQYF. The V gene is TRBV5-1, the J gene TRBJ2-5, with TRBD2 identical over 10 bases. CDR3 size: 16 residues. The ends lost 0 bases at V and 4 bases at J; junction bases unmatched: 6. The germline gives CDR1 SGHRS, CDR2 YFSETQ. Using reference TRBV5-1 and TRBJ2-5 for the parts outside the CDR3, the full variable domain is KAGVTQTPRYLIKTRGQQVTLSCSPISGHRSVSWYQQTPGQGLQFLFEYFSETQRNKGNFPGRFSGRQFSNSRSEMNVSTLELGDSALYLCASSLGSGGLVETQYFGPGTRLLVL.

V and J are TRBV25-1 and TRBJ2-7, with a possible D match to TRBD1 (6 bases). This CDR3 contains 14 residues. Germline loops: CDR1 MGHDK, CDR2 SYGVNS. V was clipped by 5 bases and J by 3 bases, with 14 bases between them. The DNA for the CDR3 is TGTGCCAGCAGTTCCGGGACAATACTCTACGAGCAGTACTTC. Protein product: CASSSGTILYEQYF.

This clone appeared once. The chain uses TRBV10-3 and TRBJ1-2; 9 nucleotides agree with TRBD1. The V gene end was trimmed by 3 bases and the J gene end by 5 bases; junction bases not matched to a gene: 16. The germline CDR1 and CDR2 sequences are ENHRY and SYGVKD. The CDR3 has 18 residues. In DNA form, the CDR3 reads TGTGCCATCAGTGACCTGGGACAGGGTTATAGGGGCTCGTATGGCTACACCTTC. It specifies CAISDLGQGYRGSYGYTF.

V gene TRBV5-4 combines with J gene TRBJ1-2, with 8 bases identical to TRBD1. The ends lost 4 bases at V and 5 bases at J; junction bases unmatched: 10. From germline, CDR1 is SGHNT and CDR2 YYREEE (reference sequence). The CDR3 is made up of 15 amino acids. The DNA of the CDR3 is TGTGCCAGCAGCCCCCAGGGCAGGGGGCTTTATGGCTACACCTTC. It encodes CASSPQGRGLYGYTF.

The genes are TRBV6-5 and TRBJ1-2, with D perhaps TRBD1 (6 bases). Germline lookup yields CDR1 MNHEY and CDR2 SVGAGI. Trimming left V 6 bases short and J 6 bases short, with 20 bases between. The CDR3 spans 15 residues. CDR3 residues: CASRNRGGARDGYTF. CDR3 nucleotide sequence: TGTGCCAGCAGGAACCGAGGGGGGGCAAGGGATGGCTACACCTTC.

This sequence joins TRBV7-2 and TRBJ1-2, with a weak D call TRBD1 (5 bases). This CDR3 contains 13 residues. V was pared by 5 bases and J by 8 bases, with 15 bases between. Germline V gives CDR1 SGHTA, CDR2 FQGNSA. The CDR3 loop reads CASSPDRETGYTF. CDR3 sequence (DNA): TGTGCCAGCAGCCCCGACAGAGAGACCGGCTACACCTTC.